This TCR beta chain was sequenced in a study of identical twins. Trimming cost V 2 bases and J 1 base, with 8 bases left between them. Per the germline V gene, CDR1 is SEHNR and CDR2 is FQNEAQ (reference sequence). The CDR3 is 15 residues long. Worth noting for this clonotype: Its antigen remains unidentified.

General study results and limits: The study based its conclusions on cross-sectional statistical analysis and did not follow the same donors.

TCRdb reprocessed the 5' RACE reads with MiXCR, giving one entry per CDR3 protein. The sample records about 920,000 distinct CDR3 sequences, 9% to 15% being singletons. Separately, the same data were catalogued under a study of yellow fever vaccine responses in identical twins. That publication notes: On the reported evidence, twins' vaccine T cell responses seemed partly convergent and partly personalized.

The source material was PBMCs. The sequence was collected from a woman aged 18-35 years in good health. The rearrangement uses TRBV7-9 and TRBJ2-2; D remains unclear. The chain's CDR3 is CASSLYVMNTGELFF. As DNA, the CDR3 is TGTGCCAGCAGCTTATACGTCATGAACACCGGGGAGCTGTTTTTT.